Below, one TCR beta chain is given with its context. This entry is derived from a study of T cell responses to AZD1222 COVID-19 vaccine. It was second doses at about 4 or about 12 weeks that were pooled. This table comes from immunoSEQ multiplex PCR, and its TCRdb copy is limited to in-frame clones, with some not included. This repertoire shows about 100,000 clones, more than 85% found once; its top ten account for just over 8%. The sequenced sample was peripheral blood, obtained 28 days after the second AZD1222 dose. This clonotype was obtained from an adult who received the AZD1222 COVID-19 vaccine.

Written as DNA, the CDR3 is TGTGCCAGCAGTCATGACCGGTTTAGCGGGAGCTCTCGGAATGAGCAGTTCTTC. This codes for CASSHDRFSGSSRNEQFF. This chain uses TRBV27 with TRBJ2-1; TRBD2 matches at 9 bases. The CDR3 consists of 18 residues. After removal of 5 bases from V and 7 bases from J, the junction contained 18 bases not matched to a gene. Per the germline V gene, CDR1 is MNHEY and CDR2 is SMNVEV (reference sequence).